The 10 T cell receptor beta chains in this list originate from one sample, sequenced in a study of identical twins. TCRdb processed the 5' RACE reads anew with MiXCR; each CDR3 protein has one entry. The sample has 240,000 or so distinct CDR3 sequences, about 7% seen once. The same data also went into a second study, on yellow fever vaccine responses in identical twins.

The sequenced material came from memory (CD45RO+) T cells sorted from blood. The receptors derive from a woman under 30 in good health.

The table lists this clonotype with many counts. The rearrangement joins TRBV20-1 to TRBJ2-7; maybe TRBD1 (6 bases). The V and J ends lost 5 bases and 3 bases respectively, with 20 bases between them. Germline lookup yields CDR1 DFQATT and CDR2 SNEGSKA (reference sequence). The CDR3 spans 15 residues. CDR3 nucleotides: TGCAGTGCTCCACCACCTACAGGGACATACTACGAGCAGTACTTC. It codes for CSAPPPTGTYYEQYF.

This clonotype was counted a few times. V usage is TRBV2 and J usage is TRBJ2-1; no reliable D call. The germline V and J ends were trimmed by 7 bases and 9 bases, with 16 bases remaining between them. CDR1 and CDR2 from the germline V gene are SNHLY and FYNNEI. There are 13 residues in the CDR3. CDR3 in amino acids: CASTRTVGSEQFF. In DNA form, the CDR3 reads TGTGCCAGCACCCGGACCGTAGGTAGTGAGCAGTTCTTC. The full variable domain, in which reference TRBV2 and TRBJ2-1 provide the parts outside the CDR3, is EPEVTQTPSHQVTQMGQEVILRCVPISNHLYFYWYRQILGQKVEFLVSFYNNEISEKSEIFDDQFSVERPDGSNFTLKIRSTKLEDSAMYFCASTRTVGSEQFFGPGTRLTVL.

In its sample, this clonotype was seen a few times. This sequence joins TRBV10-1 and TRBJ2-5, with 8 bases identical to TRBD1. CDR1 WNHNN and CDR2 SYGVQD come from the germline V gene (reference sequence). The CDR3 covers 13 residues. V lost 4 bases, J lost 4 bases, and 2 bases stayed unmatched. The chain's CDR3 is CASSVGQGETQYF. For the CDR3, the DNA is TGCGCCAGCAGTGTCGGACAGGGAGAGACCCAGTACTTC.

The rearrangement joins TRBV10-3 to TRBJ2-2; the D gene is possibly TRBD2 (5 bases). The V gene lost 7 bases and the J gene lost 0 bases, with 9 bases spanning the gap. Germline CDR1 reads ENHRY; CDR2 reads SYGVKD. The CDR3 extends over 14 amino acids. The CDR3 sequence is CAIKDSANTGELFF. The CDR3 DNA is TGTGCCATCAAAGATAGCGCGAACACCGGGGAGCTGTTTTTT.

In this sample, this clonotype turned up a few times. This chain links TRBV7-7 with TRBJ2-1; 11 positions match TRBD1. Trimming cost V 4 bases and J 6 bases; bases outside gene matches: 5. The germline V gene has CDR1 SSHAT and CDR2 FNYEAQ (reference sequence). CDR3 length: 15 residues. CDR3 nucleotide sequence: TGTGCCAGCAGCTACGGGACAGGGGGTGTCAATGAGCAGTTCTTC. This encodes CASSYGTGGVNEQFF.

The CDR3, as DNA: TGCGCCAGCAGCCAAGGGCAGGACTATGGCTACACCTTC. Translation gives CASSQGQDYGYTF. V gene TRBV4-1 combines with J gene TRBJ1-2, with unresolved D. The CDR3 is 13 amino acids. The germline CDR1 and CDR2 sequences are MGHRA and YSYEKL. Trimming pared 1 base from V and 3 bases from J, leaving 6 bases between.

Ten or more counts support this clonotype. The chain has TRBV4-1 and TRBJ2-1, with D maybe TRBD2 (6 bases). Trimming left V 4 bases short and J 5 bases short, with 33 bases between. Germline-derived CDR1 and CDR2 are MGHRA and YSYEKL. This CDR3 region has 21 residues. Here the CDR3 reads CASSPAPGTGESVAHNNEQFF. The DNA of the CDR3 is TGCGCCAGCAGCCCAGCCCCCGGGACGGGGGAAAGCGTTGCACATAACAATGAGCAGTTCTTC.

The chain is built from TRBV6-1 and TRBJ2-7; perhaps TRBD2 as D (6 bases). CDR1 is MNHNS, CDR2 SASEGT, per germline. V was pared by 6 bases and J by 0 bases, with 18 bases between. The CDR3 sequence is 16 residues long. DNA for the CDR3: TGTGCCAGCAGCCACGGGACTGACGGTTCCTCCTACGAGCAGTACTTC. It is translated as CASSHGTDGSSYEQYF.

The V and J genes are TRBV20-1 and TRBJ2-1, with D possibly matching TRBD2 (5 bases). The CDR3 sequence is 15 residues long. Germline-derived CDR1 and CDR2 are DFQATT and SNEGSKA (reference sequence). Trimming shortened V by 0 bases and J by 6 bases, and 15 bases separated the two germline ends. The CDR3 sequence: CSARDPTSNPNEQFF. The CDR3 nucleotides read TGCAGTGCTAGAGATCCTACTAGTAATCCCAATGAGCAGTTCTTC.

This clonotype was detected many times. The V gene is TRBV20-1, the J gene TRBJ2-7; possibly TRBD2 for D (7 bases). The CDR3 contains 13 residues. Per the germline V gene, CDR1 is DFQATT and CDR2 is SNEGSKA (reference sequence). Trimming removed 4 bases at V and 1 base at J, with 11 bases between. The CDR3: CSATRGGSYEQYF. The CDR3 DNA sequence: TGCAGTGCTACCAGGGGAGGGTCCTACGAGCAGTACTTC.